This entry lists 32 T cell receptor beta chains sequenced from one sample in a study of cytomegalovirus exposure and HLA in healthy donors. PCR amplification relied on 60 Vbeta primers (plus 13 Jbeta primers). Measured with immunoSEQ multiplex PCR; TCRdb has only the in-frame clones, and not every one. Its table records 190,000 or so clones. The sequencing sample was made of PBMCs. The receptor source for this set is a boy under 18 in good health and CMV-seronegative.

The CDR3 sequence is CASSDLGAHLGNTEAFF. The CDR3 coding sequence is TGTGCCAGCAGTGATCTGGGGGCGCATTTGGGGAACACTGAAGCTTTCTTT. The rearrangement joins TRBV6-1 to TRBJ1-1; possibly TRBD1 for D (6 bases). V was pared by 3 bases and J by 1 base, with 18 bases between. Germline V lookup: CDR1 MNHNS, CDR2 SASEGT. The CDR3 runs to 17 residues.

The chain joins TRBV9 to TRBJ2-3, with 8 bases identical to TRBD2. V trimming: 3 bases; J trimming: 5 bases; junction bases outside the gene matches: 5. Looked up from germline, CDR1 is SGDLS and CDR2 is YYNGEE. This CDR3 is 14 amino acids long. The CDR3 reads CASSGRGGIDTQYF. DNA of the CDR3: TGTGCCAGCAGCGGTCGGGGGGGGATAGATACGCAGTATTTT.

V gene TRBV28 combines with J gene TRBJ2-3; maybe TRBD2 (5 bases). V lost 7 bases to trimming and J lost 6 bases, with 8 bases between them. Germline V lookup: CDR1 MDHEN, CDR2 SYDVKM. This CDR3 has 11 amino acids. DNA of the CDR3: TGTGCCAGCACTAGCCGGGATACGCAGTATTTT. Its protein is CASTSRDTQYF.

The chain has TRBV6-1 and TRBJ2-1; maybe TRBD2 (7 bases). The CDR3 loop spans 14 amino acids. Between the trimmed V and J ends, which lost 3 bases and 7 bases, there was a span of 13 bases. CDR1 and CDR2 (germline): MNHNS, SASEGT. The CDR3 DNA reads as TGTGCCAGCAGTGATAGGGGGGGCTCTAATGAGCAGTTCTTC. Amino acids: CASSDRGGSNEQFF.

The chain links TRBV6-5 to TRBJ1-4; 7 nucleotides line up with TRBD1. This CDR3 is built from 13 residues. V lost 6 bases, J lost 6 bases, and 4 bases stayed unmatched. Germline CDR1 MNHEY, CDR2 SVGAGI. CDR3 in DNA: TGTGCCAGCAGAACAGGGGAGCATGAAAAACTGTTTTTT. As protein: CASRTGEHEKLFF.

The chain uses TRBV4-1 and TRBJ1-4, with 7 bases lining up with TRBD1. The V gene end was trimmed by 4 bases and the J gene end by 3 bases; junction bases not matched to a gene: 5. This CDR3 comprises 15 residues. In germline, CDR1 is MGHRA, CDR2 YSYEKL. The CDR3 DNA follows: TGCGCCAGCAGCCTCATACAGGGGTCTAATGAAAAACTGTTTTTT. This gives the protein CASSLIQGSNEKLFF.

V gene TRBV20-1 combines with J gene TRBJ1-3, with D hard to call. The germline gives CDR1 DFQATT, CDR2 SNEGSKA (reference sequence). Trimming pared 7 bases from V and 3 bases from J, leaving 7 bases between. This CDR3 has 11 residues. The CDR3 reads CSGFLGNTIYF. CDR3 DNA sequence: TGCAGTGGTTTCCTTGGAAACACCATATATTTT.

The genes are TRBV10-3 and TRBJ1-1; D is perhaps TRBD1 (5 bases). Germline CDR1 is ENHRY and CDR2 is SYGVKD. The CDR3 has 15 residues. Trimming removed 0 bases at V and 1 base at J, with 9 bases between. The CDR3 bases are TGTGCCATCAGTGAGTCCGGGGGTACGAACACTGAAGCTTTCTTT. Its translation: CAISESGGTNTEAFF.

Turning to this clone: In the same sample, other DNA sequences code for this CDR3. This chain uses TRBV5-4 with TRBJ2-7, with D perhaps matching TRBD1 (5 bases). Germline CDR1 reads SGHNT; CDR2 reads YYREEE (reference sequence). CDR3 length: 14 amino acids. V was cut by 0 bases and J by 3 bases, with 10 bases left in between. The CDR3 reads CASSLGGDSYEQYF. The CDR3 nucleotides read TGTGCCAGCAGCTTGGGGGGCGACAGCTACGAGCAGTACTTC.

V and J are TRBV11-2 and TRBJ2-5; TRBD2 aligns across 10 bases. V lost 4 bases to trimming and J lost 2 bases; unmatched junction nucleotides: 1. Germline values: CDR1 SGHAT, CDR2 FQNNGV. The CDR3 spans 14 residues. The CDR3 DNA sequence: TGTGCCAGCAGCTGGACTAGCGGACAAGAGACCCAGTACTTC. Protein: CASSWTSGQETQYF.

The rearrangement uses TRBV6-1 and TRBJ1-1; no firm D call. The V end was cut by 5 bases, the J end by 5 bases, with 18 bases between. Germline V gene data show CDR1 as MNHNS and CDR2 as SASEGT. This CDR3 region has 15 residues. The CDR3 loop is CASSPRRGLWTEAFF. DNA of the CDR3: TGTGCCAGCAGTCCCCGACGAGGACTTTGGACTGAAGCTTTCTTT.

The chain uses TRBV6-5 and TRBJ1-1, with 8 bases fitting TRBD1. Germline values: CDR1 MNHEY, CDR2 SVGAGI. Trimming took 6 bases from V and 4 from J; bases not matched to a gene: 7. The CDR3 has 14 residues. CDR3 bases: TGTGCCAGCAGCATTACAGGGGGAGTCACTGAAGCTTTCTTT. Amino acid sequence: CASSITGGVTEAFF.

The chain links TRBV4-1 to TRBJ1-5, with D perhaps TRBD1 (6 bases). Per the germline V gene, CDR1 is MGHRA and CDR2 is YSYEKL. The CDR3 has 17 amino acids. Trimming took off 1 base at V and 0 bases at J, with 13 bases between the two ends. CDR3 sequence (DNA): TGCGCCAGCAGCCAAGGGGGAGGGGGGTTTAGCAATCAGCCCCAGCATTTT. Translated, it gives CASSQGGGGFSNQPQHF.

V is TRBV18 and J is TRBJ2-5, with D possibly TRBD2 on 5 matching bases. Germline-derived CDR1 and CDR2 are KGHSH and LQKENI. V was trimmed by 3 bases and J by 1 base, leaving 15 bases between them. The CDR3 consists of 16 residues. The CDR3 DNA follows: TGTGCCAGCTCACCGTCGGGGTGGCGGACCCAAGAGACCCAGTACTTC. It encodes CASSPSGWRTQETQYF.

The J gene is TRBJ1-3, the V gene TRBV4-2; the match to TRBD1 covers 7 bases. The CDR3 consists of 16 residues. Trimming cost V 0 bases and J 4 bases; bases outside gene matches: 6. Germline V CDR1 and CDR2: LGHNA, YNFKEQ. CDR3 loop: CASSQDRGLAGNTIYF. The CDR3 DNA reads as TGTGCCAGCAGCCAAGACAGGGGGTTGGCGGGAAACACCATATATTTT.

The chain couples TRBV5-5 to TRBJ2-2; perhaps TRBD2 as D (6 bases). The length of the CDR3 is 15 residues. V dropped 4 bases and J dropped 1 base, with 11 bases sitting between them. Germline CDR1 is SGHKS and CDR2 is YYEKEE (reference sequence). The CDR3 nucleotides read TGTGCCAGCAGCCCGGGGGACCTGAACACCGGGGAGCTGTTTTTT. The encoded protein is CASSPGDLNTGELFF.

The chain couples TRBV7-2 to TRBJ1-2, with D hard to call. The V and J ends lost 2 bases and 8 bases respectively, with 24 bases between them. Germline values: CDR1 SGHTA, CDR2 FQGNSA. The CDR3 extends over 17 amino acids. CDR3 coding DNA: TGTGCCAGCAGCTTAATTAACGACGTTGAGGTAGAGGGAGGCTACACCTTC. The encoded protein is CASSLINDVEVEGGYTF.

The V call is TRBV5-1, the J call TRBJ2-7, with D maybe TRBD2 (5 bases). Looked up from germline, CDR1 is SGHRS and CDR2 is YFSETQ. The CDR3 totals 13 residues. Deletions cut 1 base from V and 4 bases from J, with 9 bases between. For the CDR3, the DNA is TGCGCCAGCAGCTTGCCTAGCTCTTACGAGCAGTACTTC. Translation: CASSLPSSYEQYF.

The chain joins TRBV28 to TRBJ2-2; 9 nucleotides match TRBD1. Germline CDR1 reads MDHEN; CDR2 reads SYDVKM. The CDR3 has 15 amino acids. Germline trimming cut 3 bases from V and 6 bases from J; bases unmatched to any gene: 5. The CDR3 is CASSFVTGGPGELFF. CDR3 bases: TGTGCCAGCAGTTTTGTGACAGGGGGGCCCGGGGAGCTGTTTTTT.

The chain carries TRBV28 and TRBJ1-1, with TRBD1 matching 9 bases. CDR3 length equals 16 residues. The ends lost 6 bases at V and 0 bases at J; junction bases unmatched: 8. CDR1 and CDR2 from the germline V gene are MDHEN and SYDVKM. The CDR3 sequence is CASRRGTGILNTEAFF. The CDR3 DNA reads TGTGCCAGCAGAAGAGGGACAGGGATTTTGAACACTGAAGCTTTCTTT.

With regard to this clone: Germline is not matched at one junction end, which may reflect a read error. As DNA, the CDR3 is TGCGCCAACAGCTCGCCCCCGGACAGGAGCTCTCTTAACACTGAAGCTTTCTTT. Translation gives CANSSPPDRSSLNTEAFF. V usage is TRBV5-1 and J usage is TRBJ1-1; TRBD1 agrees at 7 bases. The CDR3 is made up of 18 amino acids. Germline values: CDR1 SGHRS, CDR2 YFSETQ.

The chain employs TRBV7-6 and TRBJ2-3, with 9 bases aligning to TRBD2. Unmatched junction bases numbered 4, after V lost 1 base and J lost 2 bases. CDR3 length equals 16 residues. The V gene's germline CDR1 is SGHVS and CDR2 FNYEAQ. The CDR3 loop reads CASSLGLAGATDTQYF. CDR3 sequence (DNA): TGTGCCAGCAGCTTAGGGTTAGCGGGGGCCACAGATACGCAGTATTTT.

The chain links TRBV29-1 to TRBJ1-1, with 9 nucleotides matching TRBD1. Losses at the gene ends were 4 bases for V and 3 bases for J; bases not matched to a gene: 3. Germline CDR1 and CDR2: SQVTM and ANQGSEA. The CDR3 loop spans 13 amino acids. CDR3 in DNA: TGCAGCGTTGGTAGGGACAGGGACACTGAAGCTTTCTTT. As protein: CSVGRDRDTEAFF. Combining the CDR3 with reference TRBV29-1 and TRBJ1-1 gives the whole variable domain SAVISQKPSRDICQRGTSLTIQCQVDSQVTMMFWYRQQPGQSLTLIATANQGSEATYESGFVIDKFPISRPNLTFSTLTVSNMSPEDSSIYLCSVGRDRDTEAFFGQGTRLTVV.

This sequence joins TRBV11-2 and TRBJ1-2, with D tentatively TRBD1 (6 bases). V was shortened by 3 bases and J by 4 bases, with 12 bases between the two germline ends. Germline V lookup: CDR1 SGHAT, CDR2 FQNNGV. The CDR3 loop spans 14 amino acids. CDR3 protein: CASSFDRSSYGYTF. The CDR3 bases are TGTGCCAGCAGCTTCGACAGGTCCTCCTATGGCTACACCTTC.

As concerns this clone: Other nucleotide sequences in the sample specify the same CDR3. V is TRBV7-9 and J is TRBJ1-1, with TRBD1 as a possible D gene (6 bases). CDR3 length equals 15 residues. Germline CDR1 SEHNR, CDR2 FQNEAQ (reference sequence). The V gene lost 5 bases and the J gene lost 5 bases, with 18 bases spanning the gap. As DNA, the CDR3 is TGTGCCAGCAGCCTAGGGGGGGGCGCTGGGACTGAAGCTTTCTTT. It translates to CASSLGGGAGTEAFF.

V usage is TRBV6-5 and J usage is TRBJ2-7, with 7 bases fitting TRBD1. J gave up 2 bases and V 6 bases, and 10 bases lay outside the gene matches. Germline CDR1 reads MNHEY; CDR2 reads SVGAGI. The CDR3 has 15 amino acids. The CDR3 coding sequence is TGTGCCAGCAGCCTATATTCGACAGGGACCTACGAGCAGTACTTC. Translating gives CASSLYSTGTYEQYF.

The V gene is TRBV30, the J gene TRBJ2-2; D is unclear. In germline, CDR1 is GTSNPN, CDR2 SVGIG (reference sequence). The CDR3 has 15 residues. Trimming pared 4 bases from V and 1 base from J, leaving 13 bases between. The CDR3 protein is CAWNSLLRNTGELFF. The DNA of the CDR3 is TGTGCCTGGAATTCCTTACTACGGAACACCGGGGAGCTGTTTTTT.

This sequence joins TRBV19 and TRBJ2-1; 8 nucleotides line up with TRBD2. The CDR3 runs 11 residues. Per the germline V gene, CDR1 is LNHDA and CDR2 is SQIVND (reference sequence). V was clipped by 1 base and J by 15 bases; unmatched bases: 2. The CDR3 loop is CASSIAGLVFF. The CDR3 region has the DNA TGTGCCAGTAGTATAGCGGGACTAGTGTTCTTC.

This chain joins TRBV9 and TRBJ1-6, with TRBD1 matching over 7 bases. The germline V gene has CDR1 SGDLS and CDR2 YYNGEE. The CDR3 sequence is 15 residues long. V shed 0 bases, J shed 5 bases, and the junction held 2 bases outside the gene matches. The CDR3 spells CASSVAGTDNSPLHF. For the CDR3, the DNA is TGTGCCAGCAGCGTAGCTGGGACAGATAATTCACCCCTCCACTTT.

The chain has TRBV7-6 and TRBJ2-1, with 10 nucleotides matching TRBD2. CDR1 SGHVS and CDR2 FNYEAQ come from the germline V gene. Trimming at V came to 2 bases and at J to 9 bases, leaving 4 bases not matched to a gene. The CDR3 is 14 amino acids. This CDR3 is CASSLLAGAGEQFF. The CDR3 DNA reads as TGTGCCAGCAGCTTACTAGCGGGGGCGGGTGAGCAGTTCTTC.

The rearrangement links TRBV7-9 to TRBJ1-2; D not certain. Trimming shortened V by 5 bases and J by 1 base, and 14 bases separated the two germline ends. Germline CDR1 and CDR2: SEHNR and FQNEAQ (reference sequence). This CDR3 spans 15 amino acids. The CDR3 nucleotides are TGTGCCAGCAGCGAAAATCCGGGATTTAACTATGGCTACACCTTC. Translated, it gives CASSENPGFNYGYTF.

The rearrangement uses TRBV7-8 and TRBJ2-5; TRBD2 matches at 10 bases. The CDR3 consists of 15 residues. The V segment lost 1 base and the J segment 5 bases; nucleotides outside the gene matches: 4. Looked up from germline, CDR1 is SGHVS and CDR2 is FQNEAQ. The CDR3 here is CASSLVGSGGETQYF. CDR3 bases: TGTGCCAGCAGCTTAGTTGGTAGCGGGGGGGAGACCCAGTACTTC.